The 10 T cell receptor beta chains in this list originate from one sample, sequenced in a study of follicular helper T cells after annual influenza vaccination. Time point of the sample: 2014-2015 season, pre-vaccination. Measured with immunoSEQ multiplex PCR; TCRdb has only the in-frame clones, and not every one. The data show about 10,000 clones, with 81% seen just once and roughly 0.86% held by the top ten. The source was CXCR5- memory CD4+ T cells sorted from blood, collected on the day of influenza vaccination. These receptors originate from an adult who received the influenza vaccine.

The rearrangement links TRBV2 to TRBJ2-5; TRBD1 matches at 12 bases. This CDR3 has 15 residues. Germline V gene data show CDR1 as SNHLY and CDR2 as FYNNEI. With 7 bases clipped from V and 5 bases from J, the junction kept 8 bases outside the gene matches. CDR3 in amino acids: CASTPGQGAFETQYF. The CDR3 DNA sequence: TGTGCCAGCACGCCGGGACAGGGGGCTTTTGAGACCCAGTACTTC.

The chain employs TRBV6-5 and TRBJ1-1; 9 nucleotides agree with TRBD1. The CDR3 has 15 residues. J was trimmed by 5 bases and V by 11 bases; bases with no gene match: 15. Germline CDR1 is MNHEY and CDR2 is SVGAGI. The CDR3: CACELRQGVGTEAFF. In DNA, the CDR3 is TGTGCCTGCGAGTTGAGACAGGGGGTAGGAACTGAAGCTTTCTTT.

The chain couples TRBV7-2 to TRBJ2-7; 9 bases are shared with TRBD2. V trimming: 6 bases; J trimming: 2 bases; junction bases outside the gene matches: 5. The CDR3 totals 14 residues. Germline CDR1 reads SGHTA; CDR2 reads FQGNSA. CDR3 region: CASRPGLAAYEQYF. In DNA, the CDR3 is TGTGCCAGCAGACCGGGACTAGCAGCCTACGAGCAGTACTTC.

The chain employs TRBV6-6 and TRBJ1-5, with a possible D match to TRBD1 (5 bases). The CDR3 is made up of 13 amino acids. Germline V lookup: CDR1 MNHNY, CDR2 SVGAGI (reference sequence). V lost 4 bases to trimming and J lost 1 base, with 5 bases between them. DNA for the CDR3: TGTGCCAGCAGTTGGGACAGCAATCAGCCCCAGCATTTT. Translation gives CASSWDSNQPQHF.

The rearrangement links TRBV18 to TRBJ2-5; weak D call: TRBD1 (6 bases). V was clipped by 6 bases and J by 2 bases, with 10 bases between them. CDR3 size: 13 residues. The V gene's germline CDR1 is KGHSH and CDR2 LQKENI. The CDR3 loop reads CASSRQGQETQYF. DNA of the CDR3: TGTGCCAGCTCCCGCCAGGGGCAAGAGACCCAGTACTTC.

V is TRBV7-2 and J is TRBJ1-2; D is undetermined. The CDR3 is 13 residues long. Germline loops: CDR1 SGHTA, CDR2 FQGNSA. V gave up 4 bases and J gave up 4 bases, with 10 bases separating them. DNA for the CDR3: TGTGCCAGCAGCTCTACATCCGGCTATGGCTACACCTTC. It codes for CASSSTSGYGYTF. The complete variable domain, with remaining parts taken from reference TRBV7-2 and TRBJ1-2, reads GAGVSQSPSNKVTEKGKDVELRCDPISGHTALYWYRQSLGQGLEFLIYFQGNSAPDKSGLPSDRFSAERTGGSVSTLTIQRTQQEDSAVYLCASSSTSGYGYTFGSGTRLTVV.

The chain joins TRBV28 to TRBJ1-2; 7 nucleotides align to TRBD1. In germline, CDR1 is MDHEN, CDR2 SYDVKM. V was clipped by 6 bases and J by 4 bases; unmatched bases: 5. There are 13 residues in the CDR3. The CDR3 nucleotides are TGTGCCAGCAGGACAGGGTTAGGCTATGGCTACACCTTC. Encoded protein: CASRTGLGYGYTF.

The rearrangement uses TRBV19 and TRBJ2-5; D remains ambiguous. CDR1 is LNHDA, CDR2 SQIVND, per germline (reference sequence). This CDR3 spans 11 amino acids. The V end lost 6 bases, the J end lost 4 bases, and 6 bases lay between the germline ends. The DNA for the CDR3 is TGTGCCAGTAGGACGGGAGAGACCCAGTACTTC. It codes for CASRTGETQYF.

The chain uses TRBV28 and TRBJ1-1; TRBD1 is a possible D gene (5 bases). This CDR3 spans 14 amino acids. V lost 5 bases, J lost 0 bases, and 10 bases lay in between. CDR1 is MDHEN, CDR2 SYDVKM, per germline. In nucleotides, the CDR3 is TGTGCCAGCAGTCCGACAGCGATGAACACTGAAGCTTTCTTT. Amino acid sequence: CASSPTAMNTEAFF. Based on the CDR3 plus reference TRBV28 and TRBJ1-1, the full variable domain is DVKVTQSSRYLVKRTGEKVFLECVQDMDHENMFWYRQDPGLGLRLIYFSYDVKMKEKGDIPEGYSVSREKKERFSLILESASTNQTSMYLCASSPTAMNTEAFFGQGTRLTVV.

The chain carries TRBV5-5 and TRBJ1-2, with TRBD1 identical over 9 bases. CDR1 and CDR2 from the germline V gene are SGHKS and YYEKEE (reference sequence). Trimming took 4 bases from V and 8 from J; bases not matched to a gene: 6. CDR3 length: 13 residues. The CDR3 loop is CASSVTQGAGYTF. The CDR3 coding sequence is TGTGCCAGCAGCGTAACACAGGGGGCGGGCTACACCTTC.